These 20 T cell receptor beta chains share one sample of origin, sequenced in a study of beta chain features in type 1 diabetes. Since all of the isolated RNA was reverse transcribed, expressed TCRB transcripts were what got sequenced. Clones were read by immunoSEQ multiplex PCR, and TCRdb kept only the in-frame ones, dropping some. The data show fewer than 20,000 clones, approximately 45% seen once. Sequencing used stem cell memory CD4+ T cells from blood. All receptors derive from a woman aged 40 to 50 in good health.

V is TRBV27 and J is TRBJ2-6, with a tentative D call TRBD1 (6 bases). CDR3 length: 14 amino acids. The germline V gene encodes CDR1 MNHEY and CDR2 SMNVEV (reference sequence). The V end was cut by 10 bases, the J end by 0 bases, with 10 bases between. The CDR3 nucleotides read TGTGCCACCAGACAGGTCTCTGGGGCCAACGTCCTGACTTTC. Its translation is CATRQVSGANVLTF.

This clone was found a few times. The chain couples TRBV5-1 to TRBJ2-1; 7 bases line up with TRBD1. The V gene end was trimmed by 3 bases and the J gene end by 2 bases; junction bases not matched to a gene: 8. The CDR3 is 16 amino acids. Germline V lookup: CDR1 SGHRS, CDR2 YFSETQ. As DNA, the CDR3 is TGCGCCAGCAGCTCCGTACAGGGGCCCCCCTACAATGAGCAGTTCTTC. Its translation: CASSSVQGPPYNEQFF.

This clone was seen more than once but under ten times. The chain employs TRBV9 and TRBJ2-2; 10 nucleotides match TRBD2. The CDR3 runs 16 residues. CDR1 and CDR2 from the germline V gene are SGDLS and YYNGEE. V lost 0 bases, J lost 5 bases, and 4 bases stayed unmatched. DNA for the CDR3: TGTGCCAGCAGCGTAGTTCCAGCGGGGGGGACCGGGGAGCTGTTTTTT. This translates into CASSVVPAGGTGELFF.

This clone turned up a few times. The chain has TRBV9 and TRBJ2-3; 11 bases agree with TRBD2. The CDR3 has 16 amino acids. V lost 3 bases to trimming and J lost 2 bases; unmatched junction nucleotides: 5. CDR1 and CDR2 from the germline V gene are SGDLS and YYNGEE. CDR3 residues: CASSEVAGGPTDTQYF. CDR3 bases: TGTGCCAGCAGCGAAGTAGCGGGGGGGCCCACAGATACGCAGTATTTT.

This clone has a handful of counts. The chain joins TRBV19 to TRBJ1-2; no definite D call. The germline CDR1 and CDR2 sequences are LNHDA and SQIVND (reference sequence). V gave up 5 bases and J gave up 8 bases, with 18 bases separating them. The CDR3 is 14 residues long. The CDR3 protein is CASSPTPAVGGYTF. CDR3 sequence (DNA): TGTGCCAGTAGTCCCACCCCAGCGGTAGGGGGCTACACCTTC.

The rearrangement joins TRBV5-5 to TRBJ2-3, with a tentative D call TRBD2 (7 bases). Trimming shortened V by 1 base and J by 4 bases, and 16 bases separated the two germline ends. The CDR3 runs 16 residues. Germline V gene sequence: CDR1 SGHKS, CDR2 YYEKEE (reference sequence). CDR3 DNA sequence: TGTGCCAGCAGCTTGAGATGGGGGGGCCTCGCAGATACGCAGTATTTT. Its translation: CASSLRWGGLADTQYF.

This chain joins TRBV18 and TRBJ2-1; the match to TRBD2 covers 9 bases. The CDR3 runs 13 residues. Trimming took 3 bases from V and 14 from J; bases not matched to a gene: 8. CDR1 KGHSH and CDR2 LQKENI come from the germline V gene. In DNA form, the CDR3 reads TGTGCCAGCTCACCCTCATTAGCGGGGGACGAGTTCTTC. This codes for CASSPSLAGDEFF.

The chain uses TRBV11-2 and TRBJ2-7, with 9 bases lining up with TRBD2. The CDR3 has 13 amino acids. CDR1 and CDR2 (germline): SGHAT, FQNNGV. The ends lost 5 bases at V and 7 bases at J; junction bases unmatched: 6. CDR3 loop: CASSPRGGGEQYF. Here the CDR3 DNA reads TGTGCCAGCAGCCCACGCGGGGGGGGAGAGCAGTACTTC. The full variable domain, rest sourced from reference TRBV11-2 and TRBJ2-7, is EAGVAQSPRYKIIEKRQSVAFWCNPISGHATLYWYQQILGQGPKLLIQFQNNGVVDDSQLPKDRFSAERLKGVDSTLKIQPAKLEDSAVYLCASSPRGGGEQYFGPGTRLTVT.

The chain is built from TRBV11-2 and TRBJ2-7; D perhaps matches TRBD2 (5 bases). From germline, CDR1 is SGHAT and CDR2 FQNNGV. Trimming stripped 2 bases from V and 0 bases from J, with 14 bases between. The CDR3 is 16 amino acids. The CDR3, as DNA: TGTGCCAGCAGCTTATCTCGCTCCACTAGCTCCTACGAGCAGTACTTC. It yields the protein CASSLSRSTSSYEQYF. Filled out from reference TRBV11-2 and TRBJ2-7, the complete variable domain reads EAGVAQSPRYKIIEKRQSVAFWCNPISGHATLYWYQQILGQGPKLLIQFQNNGVVDDSQLPKDRFSAERLKGVDSTLKIQPAKLEDSAVYLCASSLSRSTSSYEQYFGPGTRLTVT.

This rearrangement joins TRBV23-1 to TRBJ2-7; weak D call: TRBD1 (5 bases). TRBV23-1 is known as an ORF, though its function is uncertain. Between the trimmed V and J ends, which lost 1 base and 2 bases, there was a span of 15 bases. The CDR3 totals 16 residues. CDR3 nucleotide sequence: TGCGCCAGCAGTCAATACCCAGGGCCCGCCACCTACGAGCAGTACTTC. Its translation is CASSQYPGPATYEQYF.

The chain recombines TRBV9 with TRBJ2-1; D is ambiguous. Trimming cost V 4 bases and J 5 bases, with 16 bases left between them. The CDR3 length is 15 residues. Per germline, CDR1 SGDLS and CDR2 YYNGEE. CDR3 loop: CASSPTPGSHNEQFF. The CDR3 nucleotides read TGTGCCAGCAGCCCCACCCCCGGGTCACACAATGAGCAGTTCTTC.

This sequence joins TRBV23-1 and TRBJ1-1; a possible D gene is TRBD1 (6 bases). TRBV23-1 is placed among ORFs of uncertain function. This CDR3 comprises 13 residues. Trimming stripped 6 bases from V and 4 bases from J, with 12 bases between. Written as DNA, the CDR3 is TGCGCCAGCAGGCAGGGGCCCCGCACTGAAGCTTTCTTT. This sequence encodes CASRQGPRTEAFF.

This clone was seen more than once but under ten times. The chain combines TRBV27 with TRBJ2-2; 14 bases map to TRBD2. The CDR3 extends over 19 amino acids. The V gene end was trimmed by 5 bases and the J gene end by 5 bases; junction bases not matched to a gene: 13. Germline loops: CDR1 MNHEY, CDR2 SMNVEV (reference sequence). The CDR3 loop is CASSPPTSGGASLTGELFF. The CDR3 nucleotides are TGTGCCAGCAGTCCGCCGACTAGCGGGGGGGCCAGTTTAACCGGGGAGCTGTTTTTT.

The chain recombines TRBV11-3 with TRBJ2-3, with 12 bases that match TRBD2. The CDR3 is made up of 16 amino acids. Looked up from germline, CDR1 is SGHNT and CDR2 is YENEEA. Trimming at V came to 5 bases and at J to 2 bases, leaving 5 bases not matched to a gene. The CDR3 spells CASSQGTSGSTDTQYF. The CDR3 DNA is TGTGCCAGCAGCCAAGGGACTAGCGGGTCCACAGATACGCAGTATTTT.

This clone was recorded a few times. This sequence joins TRBV18 and TRBJ2-6; TRBD1 agrees at 8 bases. The CDR3 length is 18 residues. V gave up 1 base and J gave up 0 bases; unmatched junction bases: 5. Looked up from germline, CDR1 is KGHSH and CDR2 is LQKENI. The DNA of the CDR3 is TGTGCCAGCTCACCACTCGGGACAGGTGACTCTGGGGCCAACGTCCTGACTTTC. It yields the protein CASSPLGTGDSGANVLTF.

This chain joins TRBV5-1 and TRBJ2-2; 7 bases align to TRBD1. V lost 3 bases, J lost 0 bases, and 8 bases stayed unmatched. This CDR3 is built from 17 residues. The germline V gene encodes CDR1 SGHRS and CDR2 YFSETQ. The CDR3 sequence: CASSSPLTGSNTGELFF. DNA for the CDR3: TGCGCCAGCAGCTCGCCCTTGACAGGGTCGAACACCGGGGAGCTGTTTTTT.

The chain couples TRBV12-5 to TRBJ2-7; 7 bases are shared with TRBD2. V lost 6 bases, J lost 3 bases, and 11 bases stayed unmatched. CDR3 size: 15 residues. Germline loops: CDR1 LGHNT, CDR2 FRNRAP. The CDR3 region has the DNA TGTGCTAGTGGCCCACCCGGGGGGTTGGTCTACGAGCAGTACTTC. Translated: CASGPPGGLVYEQYF. Together with reference TRBV12-5 and TRBJ2-7, the CDR3 gives the full variable domain: DARVTQTPRHKVTEMGQEVTMRCQPILGHNTVFWYRQTMMQGLELLAYFRNRAPLDDSGMPKDRFSAEMPDATLATLKIQPSEPRDSAVYFCASGPPGGLVYEQYFGPGTRLTVT.

CDR3 DNA sequence: TGTGCCAGCAGCCTGACTCAGGGTAATACTAACTATGGCTACACCTTC. Residues: CASSLTQGNTNYGYTF. The chain carries TRBV7-8 and TRBJ1-2; D is possibly TRBD1 (5 bases). This CDR3 spans 16 amino acids. CDR1 and CDR2 (germline): SGHVS, FQNEAQ. Trimming left V 5 bases short and J 0 bases short, with 16 bases between.

This rearrangement joins TRBV6-5 to TRBJ2-5; D might be TRBD1 (5 bases). V lost 2 bases and J 1 base, leaving 8 bases between the germline ends. Germline V gene lookup returns CDR1 MNHEY and CDR2 SVGAGI. The CDR3 is 14 amino acids. CDR3 DNA sequence: TGTGCCAGCAGTTACGGGGCAGGCCAAGAGACCCAGTACTTC. The encoded protein is CASSYGAGQETQYF.

This clone was counted a few times. The chain links TRBV5-1 to TRBJ2-3; 7 bases map to TRBD2. Germline V gene lookup returns CDR1 SGHRS and CDR2 YFSETQ. Losses at the gene ends were 4 bases for V and 3 bases for J; bases not matched to a gene: 8. The CDR3 is 15 amino acids. CDR3 sequence: CASSRGSSGTDTQYF. The CDR3 DNA is TGCGCCAGCAGCCGCGGGTCTAGCGGTACAGATACGCAGTATTTT.